One and the same sample provided the 11 T cell receptor beta chains below, sequenced in a study of blood T cell repertoires in COVID-19. Data came from immunoSEQ multiplex PCR; TCRdb stores just in-frame clones and leaves some out. The sample lists 200,000 to 250,000 clones, around 90% occurring once. The sample was peripheral blood. Receptors originate from a man aged 55 to 70 with COVID-19, enrolled during active disease.

The CDR3 nucleotides read TGCGCCAGCAGCTTGGATTGGGGAGGAGGCACTGAAGCTTTCTTT. It is translated as CASSLDWGGGTEAFF. The chain carries TRBV5-1 and TRBJ1-1; D is uncertain. Germline values: CDR1 SGHRS, CDR2 YFSETQ. The CDR3 has 15 residues. V shed 0 bases and J shed 4 bases, with 13 bases lying between them.

V and J are TRBV6-2 or TRBV6-3 and TRBJ1-5; TRBD1 aligns across 9 bases. V shed 5 bases, J shed 4 bases, and the junction held 9 bases outside the gene matches. The CDR3 spans 16 residues. Germline V gene data show CDR1 as MNHEY and CDR2 as SVGEGT. The CDR3 DNA follows: TGTGCCAGCAGTCAAACTGGGACAGGGAGAAATCAGCCCCAGCATTTT. Its protein is CASSQTGTGRNQPQHF.

The table lists this clone with a count of one. The chain links TRBV10-3 to TRBJ2-7, with 12 bases lining up with TRBD1. CDR1 and CDR2 from the germline V gene are ENHRY and SYGVKD. CDR3 length: 17 residues. V lost 6 bases, J lost 0 bases, and 9 bases stayed unmatched. The CDR3 spells CAIRGTGGTNLSYEQYF. In DNA form, the CDR3 reads TGTGCCATCAGGGGGACAGGGGGCACCAACCTCTCCTACGAGCAGTACTTC.

The V call is TRBV3-1 (or the pseudogene TRBV3-2), the J call TRBJ2-1; the D gene is possibly TRBD2 (5 bases). The ends were cut back, 0 bases at V and 12 bases at J, with 9 bases in the middle. CDR3 length: 12 amino acids. In germline, CDR1 is LGHDT, CDR2 YNNKEL (reference sequence). The chain's CDR3 is CASSQDYGRQFF. The CDR3 nucleotides read TGTGCCAGCAGCCAAGATTATGGGAGGCAGTTCTTC.

The rearrangement uses TRBV6-5 and TRBJ2-1; weak D call: TRBD1 (6 bases). The V and J ends lost 6 bases and 6 bases respectively, with 6 bases between them. Per germline, CDR1 MNHEY and CDR2 SVGAGI. The CDR3 has 11 residues. Here the CDR3 DNA reads TGTGCCAGCAGGACAGGCAATGAGCAGTTCTTC. This translates into CASRTGNEQFF.

The rearrangement links TRBV19 to TRBJ2-3, with TRBD1 as a possible D gene (6 bases). From germline, CDR1 is LNHDA and CDR2 SQIVND (reference sequence). Trimming took 7 bases from V and 6 from J, leaving 17 bases between them. The CDR3 totals 14 residues. The CDR3 is CASNRQGSGDTQYF. CDR3 DNA sequence: TGTGCCAGTAACCGGCAGGGGTCGGGGGATACGCAGTATTTT.

This chain links TRBV10-2 with TRBJ1-1; D is uncertain. V gave up 1 base and J gave up 4 bases, with 4 bases separating them. The CDR3 totals 12 residues. The germline gives CDR1 WSHSY, CDR2 SAAADI. CDR3 protein: CASSEYGTEAFF. CDR3 nucleotides: TGCGCCAGCAGTGAGTACGGCACTGAAGCTTTCTTT.

This clone was recorded a few times. The chain links TRBV24-1 to TRBJ2-2, with TRBD1 matching over 7 bases. Germline lookup yields CDR1 KGHDR and CDR2 SFDVKD. Trimming took 2 bases from V and 2 from J; bases not matched to a gene: 4. The CDR3 is 16 amino acids. CDR3 loop: CATSDSRQGNTGELFF. The CDR3 DNA is TGTGCCACCAGTGATTCGAGACAGGGAAACACCGGGGAGCTGTTTTTT.

The CDR3 reads CASSFGQYEQYF. CDR3 DNA: TGTGCCAGCAGTTTTGGACAGTACGAGCAGTACTTC. V usage is TRBV28 and J usage is TRBJ2-7; D may be TRBD1 (6 bases). V was clipped by 3 bases and J by 4 bases, with 7 bases between them. The CDR3 runs to 12 residues. From germline, CDR1 is MDHEN and CDR2 SYDVKM. The whole variable domain, filled in from reference TRBV28 and TRBJ2-7, reads DVKVTQSSRYLVKRTGEKVFLECVQDMDHENMFWYRQDPGLGLRLIYFSYDVKMKEKGDIPEGYSVSREKKERFSLILESASTNQTSMYLCASSFGQYEQYFGPGTRLTVT.

The chain employs TRBV3-1 (or the pseudogene TRBV3-2) and TRBJ1-4, with 7 bases aligning to TRBD1. Germline trimming cut 5 bases from V and 12 bases from J; bases unmatched to any gene: 12. Germline V gene lookup returns CDR1 LGHDT and CDR2 YNNKEL (reference sequence). This CDR3 region has 14 residues. The CDR3, as DNA: TGTGCCAGCAGCTTACAGGGGCCCCGAGGGGAACTGTTTTTT. Protein product: CASSLQGPRGELFF.

The chain links TRBV5-8 to TRBJ2-6; D unresolved. Between the trimmed V and J ends, which lost 4 bases and 10 bases, there was a span of 6 bases. The germline CDR1 and CDR2 sequences are SGHTS and YDEGEE. The CDR3 has 11 residues. The CDR3 protein is CASSASNVLTF. Here the CDR3 DNA reads TGTGCCAGCAGCGCTAGTAACGTCCTGACTTTC.